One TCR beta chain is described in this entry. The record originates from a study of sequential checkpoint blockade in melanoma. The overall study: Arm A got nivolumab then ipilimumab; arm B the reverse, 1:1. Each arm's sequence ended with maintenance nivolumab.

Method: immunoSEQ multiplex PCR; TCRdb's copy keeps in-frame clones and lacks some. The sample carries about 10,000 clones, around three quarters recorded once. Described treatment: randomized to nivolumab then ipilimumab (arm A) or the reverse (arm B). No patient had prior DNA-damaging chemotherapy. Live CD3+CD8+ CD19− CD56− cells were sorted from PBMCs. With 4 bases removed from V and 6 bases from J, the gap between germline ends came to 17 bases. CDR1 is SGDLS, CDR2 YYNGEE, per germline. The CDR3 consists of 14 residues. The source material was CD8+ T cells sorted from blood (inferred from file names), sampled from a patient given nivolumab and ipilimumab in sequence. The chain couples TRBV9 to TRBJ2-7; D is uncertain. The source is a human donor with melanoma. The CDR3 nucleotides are TGTGCCAGCAGCTCTAGTGAGGAGCGTGGCGAGCAGTACTTC. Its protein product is CASSSSEERGEQYF.